The TCR beta chain described here comes from a study of blood T cell repertoires in COVID-19. Across the study: The United States, Italy and Spain provided the acute and convalescent COVID-19 samples. Nucleic acid was either cDNA or gDNA, and it came from T cells, B-cell-depleted T cells, or PBMCs.

Participants' own reports of clinical history determined their cohort assignment. Per the original methods: Cell counts per sample came from amplifying reference gene primers. Using immunoSEQ multiplex PCR, the repertoire was profiled, and TCRdb retains in-frame clones only, with some absent. V, J and clone size derive from that table, while D and trimming were established from the DNA sequence. The sample includes about 140,000 clones, about 84% of them seen just once. CDR1 SGHAT and CDR2 FQNNGV come from the germline V gene. The CDR3 sequence is 13 residues long. Unmatched junction bases numbered 5, after V lost 5 bases and J lost 8 bases.

The source of this sequence is a woman between 18 and 29 years old who had been exposed to COVID-19. The chain carries TRBV11-2 and TRBJ1-4, with 7 positions matching TRBD1. The sequenced sample was PBMCs or T cells enriched from blood (not recorded which). The CDR3 DNA reads TGTGCCAGCAGCCTCCGGGACAGAGAAAAACTGTTTTTT. Encoded protein: CASSLRDREKLFF.